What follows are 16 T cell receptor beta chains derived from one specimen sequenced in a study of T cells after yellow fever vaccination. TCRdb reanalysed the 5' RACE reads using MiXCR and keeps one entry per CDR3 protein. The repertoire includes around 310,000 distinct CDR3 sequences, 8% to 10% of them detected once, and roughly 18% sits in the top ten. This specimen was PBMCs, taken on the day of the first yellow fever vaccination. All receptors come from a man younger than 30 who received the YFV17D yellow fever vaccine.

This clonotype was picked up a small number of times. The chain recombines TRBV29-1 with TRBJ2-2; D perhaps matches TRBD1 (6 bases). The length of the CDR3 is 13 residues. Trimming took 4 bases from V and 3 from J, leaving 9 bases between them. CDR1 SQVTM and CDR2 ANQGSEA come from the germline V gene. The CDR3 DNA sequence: TGCAGCGTTGCTAAGGGGGACACCGGGGAGCTGTTTTTT. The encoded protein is CSVAKGDTGELFF.

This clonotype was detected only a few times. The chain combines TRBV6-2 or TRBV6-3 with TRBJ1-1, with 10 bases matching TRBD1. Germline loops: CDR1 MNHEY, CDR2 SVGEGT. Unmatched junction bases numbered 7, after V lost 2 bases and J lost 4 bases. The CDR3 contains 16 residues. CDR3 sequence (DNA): TGTGCCAGCAGTTACGGTGACAGGGGGCCGAGCACTGAAGCTTTCTTT. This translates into CASSYGDRGPSTEAFF.

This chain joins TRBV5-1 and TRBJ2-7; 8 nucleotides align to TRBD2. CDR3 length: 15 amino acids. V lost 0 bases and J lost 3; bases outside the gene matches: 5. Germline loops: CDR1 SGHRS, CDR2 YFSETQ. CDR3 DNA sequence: TGCGCCAGCAGCTTGGAGGGTAGCGGGGTCTACGAGCAGTACTTC. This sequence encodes CASSLEGSGVYEQYF.

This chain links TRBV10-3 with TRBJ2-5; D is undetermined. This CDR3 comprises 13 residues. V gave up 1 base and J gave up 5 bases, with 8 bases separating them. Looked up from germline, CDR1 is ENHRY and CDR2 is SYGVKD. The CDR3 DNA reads TGTGCCATCAGTGAGTTAAAAAGGGAGACCCAGTACTTC. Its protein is CAISELKRETQYF.

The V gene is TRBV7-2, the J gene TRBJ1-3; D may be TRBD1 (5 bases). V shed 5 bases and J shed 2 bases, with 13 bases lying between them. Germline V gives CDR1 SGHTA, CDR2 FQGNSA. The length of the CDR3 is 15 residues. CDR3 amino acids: CASSLLTGAGNTIYF. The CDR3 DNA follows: TGTGCCAGCAGCCTCCTTACGGGGGCTGGAAACACCATATATTTT. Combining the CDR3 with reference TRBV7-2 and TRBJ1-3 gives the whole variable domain GAGVSQSPSNKVTEKGKDVELRCDPISGHTALYWYRQSLGQGLEFLIYFQGNSAPDKSGLPSDRFSAERTGGSVSTLTIQRTQQEDSAVYLCASSLLTGAGNTIYFGEGSWLTVV.

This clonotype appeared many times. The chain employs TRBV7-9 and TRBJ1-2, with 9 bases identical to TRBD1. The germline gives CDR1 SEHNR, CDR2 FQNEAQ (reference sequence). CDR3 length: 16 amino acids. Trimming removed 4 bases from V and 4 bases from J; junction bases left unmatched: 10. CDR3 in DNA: TGTGCCAGCAGCTACACGGGGACAGGGAGGCCCTATGGCTACACCTTC. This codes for CASSYTGTGRPYGYTF.

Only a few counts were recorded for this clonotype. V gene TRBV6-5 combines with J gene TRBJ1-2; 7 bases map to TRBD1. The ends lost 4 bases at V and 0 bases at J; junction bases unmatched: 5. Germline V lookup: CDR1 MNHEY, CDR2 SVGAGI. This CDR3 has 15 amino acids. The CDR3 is CASSFDRDTNYGYTF. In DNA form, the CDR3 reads TGTGCCAGCAGTTTCGACAGGGACACTAACTATGGCTACACCTTC.

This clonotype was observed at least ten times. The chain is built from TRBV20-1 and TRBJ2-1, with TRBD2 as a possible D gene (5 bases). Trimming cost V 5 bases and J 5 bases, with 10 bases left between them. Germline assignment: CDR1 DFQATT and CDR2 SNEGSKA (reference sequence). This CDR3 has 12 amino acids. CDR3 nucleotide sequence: TGCAGTGCTGATGGACTCGACAATGAGCAGTTCTTC. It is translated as CSADGLDNEQFF.

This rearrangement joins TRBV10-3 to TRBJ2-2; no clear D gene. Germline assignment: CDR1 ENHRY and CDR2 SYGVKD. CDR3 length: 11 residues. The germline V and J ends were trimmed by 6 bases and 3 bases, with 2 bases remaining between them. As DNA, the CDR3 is TGTGCCATCAGGGACACCGGGGAGCTGTTTTTT. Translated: CAIRDTGELFF.

As DNA, the CDR3 is TGTGCCAGCAGCCCCCAGACAGGGGATAAGAACACTGAAGCTTTCTTT. Translating it yields CASSPQTGDKNTEAFF. This rearrangement joins TRBV12-3 or TRBV12-4 to TRBJ1-1; 8 bases are shared with TRBD1. V shed 6 bases and J 1 base; nucleotides not matched to a gene: 10. The CDR3 covers 16 residues.

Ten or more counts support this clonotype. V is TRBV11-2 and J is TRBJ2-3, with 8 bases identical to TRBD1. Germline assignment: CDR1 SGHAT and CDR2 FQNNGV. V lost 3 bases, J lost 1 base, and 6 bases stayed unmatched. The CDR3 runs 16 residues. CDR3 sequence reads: CASSLSGGSGTDTQYF. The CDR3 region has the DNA TGTGCCAGCAGCTTGTCAGGGGGCAGCGGCACAGATACGCAGTATTTT.

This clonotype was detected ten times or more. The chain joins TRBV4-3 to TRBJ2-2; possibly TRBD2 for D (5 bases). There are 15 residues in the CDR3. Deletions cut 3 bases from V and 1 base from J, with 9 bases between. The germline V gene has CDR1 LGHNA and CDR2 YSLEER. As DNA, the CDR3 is TGCGCCAGCAGCCAGGTGGGGAGGAACACCGGGGAGCTGTTTTTT. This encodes CASSQVGRNTGELFF.

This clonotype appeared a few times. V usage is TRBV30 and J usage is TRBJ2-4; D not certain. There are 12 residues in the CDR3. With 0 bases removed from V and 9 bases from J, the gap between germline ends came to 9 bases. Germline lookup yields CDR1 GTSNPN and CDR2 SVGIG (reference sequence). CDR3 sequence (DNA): TGTGCCTGGAGTGTAACCGCGGTCATTCAGTACTTC. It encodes CAWSVTAVIQYF.

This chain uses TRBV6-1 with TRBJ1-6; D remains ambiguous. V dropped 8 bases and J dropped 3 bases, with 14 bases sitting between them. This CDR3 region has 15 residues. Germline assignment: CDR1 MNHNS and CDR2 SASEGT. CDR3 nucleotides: TGTGCCAGCCGGAGGGCTTCCTACTATAATTCACCCCTCCACTTT. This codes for CASRRASYYNSPLHF.

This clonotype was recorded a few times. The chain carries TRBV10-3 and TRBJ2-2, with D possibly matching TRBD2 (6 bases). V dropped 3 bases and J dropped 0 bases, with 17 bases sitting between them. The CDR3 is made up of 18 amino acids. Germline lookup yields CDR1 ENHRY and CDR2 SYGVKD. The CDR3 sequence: CAISDPFAWGANTGELFF. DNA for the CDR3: TGTGCCATCAGTGACCCGTTCGCCTGGGGGGCGAACACCGGGGAGCTGTTTTTT.

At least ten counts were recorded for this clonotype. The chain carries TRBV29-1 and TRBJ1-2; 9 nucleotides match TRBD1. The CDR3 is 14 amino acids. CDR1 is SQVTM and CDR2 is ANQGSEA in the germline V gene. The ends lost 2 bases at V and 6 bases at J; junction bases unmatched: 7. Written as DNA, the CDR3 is TGCAGCGTTGAATCCTTTGGGACAGGGCATGGCTACACCTTC. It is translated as CSVESFGTGHGYTF.